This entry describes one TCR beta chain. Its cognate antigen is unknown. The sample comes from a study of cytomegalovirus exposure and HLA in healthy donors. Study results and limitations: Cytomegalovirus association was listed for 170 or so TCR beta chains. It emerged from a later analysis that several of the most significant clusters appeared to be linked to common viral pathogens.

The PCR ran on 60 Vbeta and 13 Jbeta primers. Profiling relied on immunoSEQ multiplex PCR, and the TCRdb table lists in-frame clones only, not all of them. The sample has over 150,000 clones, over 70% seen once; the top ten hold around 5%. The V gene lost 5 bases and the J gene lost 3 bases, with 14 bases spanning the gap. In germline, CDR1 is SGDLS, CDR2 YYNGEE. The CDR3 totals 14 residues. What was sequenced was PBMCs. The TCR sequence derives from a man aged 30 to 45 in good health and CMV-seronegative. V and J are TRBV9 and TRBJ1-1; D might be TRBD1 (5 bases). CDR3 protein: CASSEGPGDTEAFF. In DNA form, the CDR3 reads TGTGCCAGCAGTGAGGGACCGGGGGACACTGAAGCTTTCTTT. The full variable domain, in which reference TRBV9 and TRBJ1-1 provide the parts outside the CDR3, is DSGVTQTPKHLITATGQRVTLRCSPRSGDLSVYWYQQSLDQGLQFLIQYYNGEERAKGNILERFSAQQFPDLHSELNLSSLELGDSALYFCASSEGPGDTEAFFGQGTRLTVV.